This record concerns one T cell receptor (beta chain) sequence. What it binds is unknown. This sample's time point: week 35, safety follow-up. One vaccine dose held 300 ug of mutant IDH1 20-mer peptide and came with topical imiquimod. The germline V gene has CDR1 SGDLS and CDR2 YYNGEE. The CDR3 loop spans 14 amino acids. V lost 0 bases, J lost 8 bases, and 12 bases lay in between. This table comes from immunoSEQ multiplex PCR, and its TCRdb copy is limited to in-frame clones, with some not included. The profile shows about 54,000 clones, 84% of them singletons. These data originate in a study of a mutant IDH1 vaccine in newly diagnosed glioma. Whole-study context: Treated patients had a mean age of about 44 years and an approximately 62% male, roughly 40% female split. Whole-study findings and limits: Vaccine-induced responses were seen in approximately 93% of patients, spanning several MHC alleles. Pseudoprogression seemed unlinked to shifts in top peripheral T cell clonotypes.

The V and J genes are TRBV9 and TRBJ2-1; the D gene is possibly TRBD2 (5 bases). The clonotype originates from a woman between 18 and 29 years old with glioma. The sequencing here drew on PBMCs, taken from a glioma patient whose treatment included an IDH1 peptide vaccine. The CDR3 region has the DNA TGTGCCAGCAGCGTAGTGGAAGGAGGATATGAGCAGTTCTTC. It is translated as CASSVVEGGYEQFF.